This T cell receptor beta chain was captured in a study of radiotherapy plus CTLA-4 blockade in lung cancer. Study in general: Around 18% of enrolled patients responded objectively, and more than 25% had disease control.

TCRdb's table, derived via immunoSEQ multiplex PCR, lists solely in-frame clones and lacks some. The sample shows 32,000 or so clones, under 85% of them seen only once. Germline V gene data show CDR1 as SGHNT and CDR2 as YENEEA. This CDR3 comprises 16 residues. Trimming pared 1 base from V and 4 bases from J, leaving 13 bases between. Those patients who had chemo-refractory metastatic non-small-cell lung cancer were given focal radiation along with CTLA-4 blockade through ipilimumab. On this clone: Antigen specificity is unknown.

Study outcomes and limitations: Following radiotherapy plus ipilimumab, tumor-derived TCR clones expanded in the blood.

This TCR came from a human donor with non-small cell lung cancer that progressed on radiotherapy plus ipilimumab. This chain uses TRBV11-3 with TRBJ2-2; D possibly corresponds to TRBD1 (5 bases). The specimen was peripheral blood, collected from a patient treated with radiotherapy plus ipilimumab. CDR3 bases: TGTGCCAGCAGCTTAGGAGCCCAGGGAATCACCGGGGAGCTGTTTTTT. It yields the protein CASSLGAQGITGELFF.